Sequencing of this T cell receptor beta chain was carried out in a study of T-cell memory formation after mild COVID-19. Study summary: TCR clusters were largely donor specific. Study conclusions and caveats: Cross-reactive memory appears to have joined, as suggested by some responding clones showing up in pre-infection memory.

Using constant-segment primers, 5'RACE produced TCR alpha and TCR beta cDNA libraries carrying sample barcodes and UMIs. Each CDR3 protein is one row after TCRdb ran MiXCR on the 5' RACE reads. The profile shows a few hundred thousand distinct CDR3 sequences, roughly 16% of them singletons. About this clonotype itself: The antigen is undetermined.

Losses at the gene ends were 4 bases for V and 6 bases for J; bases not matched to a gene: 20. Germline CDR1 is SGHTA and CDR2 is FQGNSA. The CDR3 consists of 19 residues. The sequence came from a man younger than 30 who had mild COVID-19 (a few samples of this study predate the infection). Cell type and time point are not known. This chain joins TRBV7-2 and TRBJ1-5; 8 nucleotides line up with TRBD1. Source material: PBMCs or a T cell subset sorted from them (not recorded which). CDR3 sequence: CASSSMGQDVRPWGQPQHF. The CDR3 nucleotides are TGTGCCAGCAGCTCGATGGGACAGGACGTTAGGCCTTGGGGTCAGCCCCAGCATTTT.